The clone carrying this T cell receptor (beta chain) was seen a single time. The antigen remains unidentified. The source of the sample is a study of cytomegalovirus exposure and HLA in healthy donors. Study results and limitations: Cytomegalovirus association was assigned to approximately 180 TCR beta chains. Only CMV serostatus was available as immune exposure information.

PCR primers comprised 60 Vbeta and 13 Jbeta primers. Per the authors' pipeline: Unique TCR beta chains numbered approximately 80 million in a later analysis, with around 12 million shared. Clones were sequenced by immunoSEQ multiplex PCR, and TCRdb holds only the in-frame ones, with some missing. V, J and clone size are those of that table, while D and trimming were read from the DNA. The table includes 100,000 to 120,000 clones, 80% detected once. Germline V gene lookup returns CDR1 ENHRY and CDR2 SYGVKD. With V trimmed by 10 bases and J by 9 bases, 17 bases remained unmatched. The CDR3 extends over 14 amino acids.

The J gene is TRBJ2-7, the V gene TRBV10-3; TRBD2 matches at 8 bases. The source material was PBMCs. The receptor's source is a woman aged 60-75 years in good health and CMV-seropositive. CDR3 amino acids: CATGGAGERWVQYF. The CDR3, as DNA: TGTGCCACCGGGGGAGCGGGAGAGAGATGGGTGCAGTACTTC.